The 26 T cell receptor beta chains presented below share a single source sample, sequenced in a study of Graves' ophthalmopathy and Graves' hyperthyroidism. Amplified TCR beta CDR3 regions were obtained using RNA transcripts as template. First-round RT-PCR with HTBI primers preceded a second-round multiplex PCR. TCRdb fed the multiplex PCR reads into MiXCR, producing one record per CDR3 protein. Among approximately 380,000 distinct CDR3 sequences, under 25% were seen once, and the ten largest hold roughly 3.2%. Sequencing was performed on peripheral blood. The source of these receptors is a woman younger than 35 with stable Graves' hyperthyroidism.

This clonotype has a count of ten or more. This sequence joins TRBV20-1 and TRBJ1-2, with D unclear. V lost 6 bases, J lost 1 base, and 12 bases lay in between. The CDR3 covers 13 residues. Germline V gives CDR1 DFQATT, CDR2 SNEGSKA (reference sequence). The CDR3 loop reads CSAPGGSNYGYTF. In nucleotides, the CDR3 is TGCAGTGCCCCCGGAGGGAGTAACTATGGCTACACCTTC.

This clonotype was detected many times. The CDR3, as DNA: TGCGCCAGTAAACCCGGGGTCAGCTCCTACGAGCAGTACTTC. Protein product: CASKPGVSSYEQYF. The chain has TRBV10-2 and TRBJ2-7, with D maybe TRBD2 (5 bases). CDR3 length: 14 amino acids. Germline CDR1 and CDR2: WSHSY and SAAADI. Deletions cut 9 bases from V and 0 bases from J, with 15 bases between.

The chain uses TRBV28 and TRBJ2-5; no reliable D call. With 4 bases removed from V and 3 bases from J, the gap between germline ends came to 18 bases. This CDR3 has 16 residues. CDR1 and CDR2 from the germline V gene are MDHEN and SYDVKM. CDR3 protein: CASSYSGWDKKETQYF. CDR3 nucleotides: TGTGCCAGCAGTTACTCCGGTTGGGATAAAAAAGAGACCCAGTACTTC.

This clonotype was observed once. The conserved final phenylalanine or tryptophan is absent from the CDR3, which likely points to a read error. This chain joins TRBV5-1 and TRBJ2-5; 12 bases agree with TRBD2. There are 16 residues in the CDR3. The germline V gene encodes CDR1 SGHRS and CDR2 YFSETQ. The CDR3: CASSLGLAGKGESQYY. CDR3 DNA: TGCGCCAGCAGCTTAGGACTAGCGGGAAAAGGAGAGTCCCAGTACTAC.

With respect to this clonotype: Possible read error: a much larger clone is one base away. The V gene is TRBV19, the J gene TRBJ2-7, with D unresolved. The V and J ends lost 7 bases and 2 bases respectively, with 18 bases between them. This CDR3 has 15 residues. CDR1 is LNHDA and CDR2 is SQIVND in the germline V gene (reference sequence). The DNA for the CDR3 is TGTGCCAGTATCCCTAGTGGGGAACCAACCTACGAGCAGTACTTC. As protein: CASIPSGEPTYEQYF.

This chain uses TRBV20-1 with TRBJ2-5; weak D call: TRBD2 (6 bases). Germline CDR1 is DFQATT and CDR2 is SNEGSKA (reference sequence). This CDR3 comprises 12 residues. The CDR3 here is CSLTAGGETQYF. For the CDR3, the DNA is TGCAGCCTGACGGCCGGGGGAGAGACCCAGTACTTC.

This clonotype was recorded at least ten times. The chain uses TRBV7-3 and TRBJ2-5, with D tentatively TRBD2 (6 bases). Germline CDR1 is SGHTA and CDR2 is FQGTGA. The CDR3 sequence is 13 residues long. V was trimmed by 1 base and J by 4 bases, leaving 7 bases between them. CDR3 DNA sequence: TGTGCCAGCAGCTTAAGGCGGGGAGAGACCCAGTACTTC. It codes for CASSLRRGETQYF.

This clonotype turned up a few times. This rearrangement joins TRBV19 to TRBJ1-2, with D perhaps TRBD1 (6 bases). This CDR3 comprises 14 residues. V shed 3 bases and J shed 5 bases, with 13 bases lying between them. Looked up from germline, CDR1 is LNHDA and CDR2 is SQIVND (reference sequence). Here the CDR3 reads CASSIVGGRYGYTF. As DNA, the CDR3 is TGTGCCAGTAGTATCGTTGGGGGGCGATATGGCTACACCTTC.

There are many counts of this clonotype. This chain links TRBV6-1 with TRBJ2-7, with D perhaps TRBD1 or TRBD2 (5 bases each). CDR1 is MNHNS and CDR2 is SASEGT in the germline V gene. Between the trimmed V and J ends, which lost 10 bases and 5 bases, there was a span of 18 bases. This CDR3 contains 13 residues. The CDR3 nucleotides are TGTGCCACCTCCGGGACCGGCCACCACGAGCAGTACTTC. As protein: CATSGTGHHEQYF.

A few counts support this clonotype. The J gene is TRBJ2-2, the V gene TRBV12-3 or TRBV12-4; D is uncertain. CDR3 length equals 14 residues. V was pared by 4 bases and J by 6 bases, with 12 bases between. The CDR3 loop is CASSYTDGAGELFF. The DNA for the CDR3 is TGTGCCAGCAGTTATACGGATGGGGCCGGGGAGCTGTTTTTT.

The CDR3 loop is CASSLVGTKGYEQYF. The DNA of the CDR3 is TGTGCCAGCAGTTTGGTAGGGACAAAAGGCTACGAGCAGTACTTC. The chain carries TRBV28 and TRBJ2-7; D may be TRBD1 (6 bases). Trimming pared 3 bases from V and 3 bases from J, leaving 15 bases between. Per germline, CDR1 MDHEN and CDR2 SYDVKM. The CDR3 is made up of 15 amino acids.

At least ten counts were recorded for this clonotype. The chain is built from TRBV12-3 or TRBV12-4 and TRBJ2-5; maybe TRBD2 (5 bases). The length of the CDR3 is 13 residues. Trimming left V 6 bases short and J 7 bases short, with 15 bases between. The CDR3 DNA reads TGTGCCAGCAGCCCCGGGGAGTGGGGGACCCAGTACTTC. This encodes CASSPGEWGTQYF.

This clonotype was detected ten times or more. This sequence joins TRBV30 and TRBJ1-5; unclear D gene. V dropped 2 bases and J dropped 2 bases, with 10 bases sitting between them. CDR3 size: 14 residues. CDR1 is GTSNPN, CDR2 SVGIG, per germline (reference sequence). CDR3 protein: CAWSPTSGNQPQHF. CDR3 DNA sequence: TGTGCCTGGAGTCCCACGTCCGGCAATCAGCCCCAGCATTTT.

This clonotype was detected ten times or more. The genes are TRBV7-2 and TRBJ1-1; TRBD1 might be the D (6 bases). The CDR3 totals 15 residues. Deletions cut 0 bases from V and 4 bases from J, with 12 bases between. Germline loops: CDR1 SGHTA, CDR2 FQGNSA. CDR3 region: CASSLAAGGGTEAFF. The DNA of the CDR3 is TGTGCCAGCAGCTTAGCGGCCGGGGGCGGCACTGAAGCTTTCTTT.

This clonotype was observed a few times. J is TRBJ2-2 and V is TRBV14; 7 nucleotides agree with TRBD1. Germline lookup yields CDR1 SGHDN and CDR2 FVKESK. The length of the CDR3 is 17 residues. V lost 6 bases to trimming and J lost 5 bases; unmatched junction nucleotides: 15. The CDR3 nucleotides are TGTGCCAGCAGTCCAAGCCGGACAGGCCTTTGGACCGGGGAGCTGTTTTTT. Protein: CASSPSRTGLWTGELFF.

The chain is built from TRBV12-3 or TRBV12-4 and TRBJ1-5; D uncertain. The CDR3 totals 13 residues. Trimming cost V 8 bases and J 5 bases, with 13 bases left between them. CDR3 sequence reads: CASGLGRYQPQHF. CDR3 in DNA: TGTGCCAGCGGACTAGGGCGGTATCAGCCCCAGCATTTT.

A few counts support this clonotype. This chain links TRBV29-1 with TRBJ2-7; 7 nucleotides line up with TRBD2. The ends lost 0 bases at V and 0 bases at J; junction bases unmatched: 14. Germline V lookup: CDR1 SQVTM, CDR2 ANQGSEA. There are 18 residues in the CDR3. CDR3 amino acids: CSVEDGGGSSSYSYEQYF. The CDR3 nucleotides are TGCAGCGTTGAAGATGGAGGCGGGAGCTCCTCTTACTCCTACGAGCAGTACTTC.

This clonotype showed up many times. The CDR3: CASGGDRFYGYTF. The DNA for the CDR3 is TGTGCCAGCGGGGGGGACAGATTCTATGGCTACACCTTC. V gene TRBV9 combines with J gene TRBJ1-2; TRBD1 agrees at 7 bases. Germline assignment: CDR1 SGDLS and CDR2 YYNGEE. After removal of 7 bases from V and 4 bases from J, the junction contained 7 bases not matched to a gene. There are 13 residues in the CDR3. Full variable domain (missing parts from reference TRBV9 and TRBJ1-2): DSGVTQTPKHLITATGQRVTLRCSPRSGDLSVYWYQQSLDQGLQFLIQYYNGEERAKGNILERFSAQQFPDLHSELNLSSLELGDSALYFCASGGDRFYGYTFGSGTRLTVV.

This clonotype appeared a few times. The junction does not match germline at one end; this may be a read error. CDR3 DNA: TGTGCCAGCAGCGCCGGGGGGACACCTTTGCCTGGAAACACCACATATTTT. This codes for CASSAGGTPLPGNTTYF. The rearrangement links TRBV9 to TRBJ1-3, with TRBD1 as a possible D gene (6 bases). Germline V gene lookup returns CDR1 SGDLS and CDR2 YYNGEE. The CDR3 extends over 17 amino acids. Filled out from reference TRBV9 and TRBJ1-3, the complete variable domain reads DSGVTQTPKHLITATGQRVTLRCSPRSGDLSVYWYQQSLDQGLQFLIQYYNGEERAKGNILERFSAQQFPDLHSELNLSSLELGDSALYFCASSAGGTPLPGNTTYFGEGSWLTVV.

This clonotype was picked up many times. The CDR3 nucleotides are TGTGCCATCAGGGGACTATTCCAAGAGACCCAGTACTTC. Residues: CAIRGLFQETQYF. This sequence joins TRBV10-3 and TRBJ2-5; 7 positions agree with TRBD2. This CDR3 is 13 amino acids long. With 6 bases clipped from V and 1 base from J, the junction kept 2 bases outside the gene matches. Germline V CDR1 and CDR2: ENHRY, SYGVKD.

This clonotype has ten or more counts. V is TRBV4-1 and J is TRBJ2-7; 10 positions agree with TRBD1. Per germline, CDR1 MGHRA and CDR2 YSYEKL. Trimming took 4 bases from V and 5 from J; bases not matched to a gene: 2. The CDR3 is 13 amino acids. CDR3 region: CASSRGQGDEQYF. The CDR3 DNA sequence: TGCGCCAGCAGCCGCGGACAGGGGGACGAGCAGTACTTC.

In its sample, this clonotype was seen many times. The CDR3 loop is CASSGGGLELFGQYF. CDR3 bases: TGTGCCAGCAGCGGGGGGGGACTAGAGCTTTTTGGGCAGTACTTC. This chain joins TRBV7-2 and TRBJ2-7, with TRBD2 matching 8 bases. CDR1 and CDR2 from the germline V gene are SGHTA and FQGNSA. The CDR3 is 15 residues long. Trimming at V came to 5 bases and at J to 9 bases, leaving 15 bases not matched to a gene.

This clonotype came up a few times. V is TRBV7-6 and J is TRBJ1-3, with TRBD1 matching 9 bases. The junction had 18 bases not matched to a gene; V was cut back by 4 bases and J by 2 bases. The CDR3 length is 20 residues. Germline CDR1 is SGHVS and CDR2 is FNYEAQ. CDR3 residues: CASSSLGSDRGYLTGNTIYF. CDR3 DNA: TGTGCCAGCAGCTCGTTGGGGAGTGACAGGGGGTATTTGACTGGAAACACCATATATTTT.

In its sample, this clonotype was seen a few times. V gene TRBV19 combines with J gene TRBJ2-2; D ambiguous. Germline CDR1 and CDR2: LNHDA and SQIVND (reference sequence). V lost 5 bases and J lost 6, with 16 bases in between. This CDR3 comprises 15 residues. CDR3 amino acids: CASSPQVVSPGELFF. The CDR3 DNA is TGTGCCAGTAGTCCCCAAGTGGTCAGTCCCGGGGAGCTGTTTTTT.

In its sample, this clonotype was seen many times. V usage is TRBV28 and J usage is TRBJ2-5, with TRBD2 matching over 8 bases. The CDR3 length is 14 residues. Per the germline V gene, CDR1 is MDHEN and CDR2 is SYDVKM. The ends lost 6 bases at V and 4 bases at J; junction bases unmatched: 7. This CDR3 reads CASRDSGMGETQYF. The CDR3 DNA reads as TGTGCCAGCAGGGATAGCGGGATGGGAGAGACCCAGTACTTC.

This clonotype has a count of ten or more. The rearrangement joins TRBV20-1 to TRBJ1-1; no reliable D call. Germline V lookup: CDR1 DFQATT, CDR2 SNEGSKA (reference sequence). Deletions cut 0 bases from V and 1 base from J, with 9 bases between. This CDR3 is built from 14 residues. Here the CDR3 reads CSARDLEGNTEAFF. DNA of the CDR3: TGCAGTGCTAGAGATCTCGAGGGGAACACTGAAGCTTTCTTT.